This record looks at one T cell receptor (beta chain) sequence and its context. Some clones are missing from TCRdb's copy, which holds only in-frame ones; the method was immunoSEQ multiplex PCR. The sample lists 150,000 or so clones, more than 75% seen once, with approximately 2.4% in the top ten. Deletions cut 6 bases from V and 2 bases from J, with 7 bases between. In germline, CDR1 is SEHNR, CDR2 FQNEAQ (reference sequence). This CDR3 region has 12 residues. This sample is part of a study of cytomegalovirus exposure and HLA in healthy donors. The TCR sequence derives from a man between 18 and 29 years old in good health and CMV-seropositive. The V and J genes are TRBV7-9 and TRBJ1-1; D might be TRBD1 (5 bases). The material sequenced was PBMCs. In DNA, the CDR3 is TGTGCCAGCAGGACAGCAAACACTGAAGCTTTCTTT. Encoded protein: CASRTANTEAFF.